This passage covers 12 T cell receptor beta chains from one sample sequenced in a study of control samples from healthy donors and cancer patients (dated by TCRdb to between 2020 and 2021). Library generation was performed with the immunoSEQ multiplex PCR assay. TCRdb mirrors the immuneACCESS table, restricted to in-frame sequences. Some clones are absent from its copies; in checked studies, under half trace to an unresolved V gene, and the reason for the others is unknown. For this sample the table gives around 80,000 clones, of which 88% were detected only once. Around 5.7% of the sample rests with the top ten. Sequenced sample: blood. The source is a woman between 50 and 59 years old in good health.

The chain links TRBV25-1 to TRBJ1-4, with D possibly matching TRBD1 (5 bases). The V gene's germline CDR1 is MGHDK and CDR2 SYGVNS. This CDR3 has 14 amino acids. V was shortened by 2 bases and J by 9 bases, with 13 bases between the two germline ends. The CDR3: CASSEPGQDKKLFF. CDR3 bases: TGTGCCAGCAGTGAACCGGGGCAGGACAAAAAACTGTTTTTT. Variable domain in full (rest from reference TRBV25-1 and TRBJ1-4): EADIYQTPRYLVIGTGKKITLECSQTMGHDKMYWYQQDPGMELHLIHYSYGVNSTEKGDLSSESTVSRIRTEHFPLTLESARPSHTSQYLCASSEPGQDKKLFFGSGTQLSVL.

This clone was found once. The V call is TRBV2, the J call TRBJ1-3; the match to TRBD1 covers 8 bases. Trimming cost V 7 bases and J 4 bases; bases outside gene matches: 3. Germline loops: CDR1 SNHLY, CDR2 FYNNEI. The CDR3 consists of 13 residues. The CDR3: CASTRDRGNTIYF. CDR3 coding DNA: TGTGCCAGCACCCGGGACAGGGGAAACACCATATATTTT.

The J gene is TRBJ2-7, the V gene TRBV7-9, with 8 bases identical to TRBD1. Germline CDR1 reads SEHNR; CDR2 reads FQNEAQ (reference sequence). Trimming took 4 bases from V and 5 from J; bases not matched to a gene: 7. CDR3 length: 14 residues. Here the CDR3 reads CASSSGQGIHEQYF. The CDR3 nucleotides are TGTGCCAGCAGCTCTGGACAGGGCATCCACGAGCAGTACTTC.

The chain recombines TRBV4-2 with TRBJ2-7; D uncertain. The V end was cut by 1 base, the J end by 0 bases, with 4 bases between. This CDR3 region has 13 residues. Germline CDR1 is LGHNA and CDR2 is YNFKEQ. This CDR3 is CASSQGGSYEQYF. In DNA, the CDR3 is TGTGCCAGCAGCCAAGGCGGCTCCTACGAGCAGTACTTC.

The chain employs TRBV5-1 and TRBJ1-4, with D possibly being TRBD1 (6 bases). This CDR3 is 17 amino acids long. Germline assignment: CDR1 SGHRS and CDR2 YFSETQ. With 1 base removed from V and 2 bases from J, the gap between germline ends came to 15 bases. CDR3 in amino acids: CASSLYRRGATNEKLFF. The CDR3 coding sequence is TGCGCCAGCAGCTTGTATCGCAGGGGAGCCACTAATGAAAAACTGTTTTTT.

The CDR3 here is CAWGHFYGYTF. The CDR3, as DNA: TGTGCCTGGGGACACTTCTATGGCTACACCTTC. The gene calls are TRBV30 and TRBJ1-2; D might be TRBD1 (5 bases). Trimming took off 5 bases at V and 4 bases at J, with 8 bases between the two ends. CDR1 GTSNPN and CDR2 SVGIG come from the germline V gene (reference sequence). The CDR3 has 11 residues.

Written as DNA, the CDR3 is TGCAGCGGTGCAACTAATGAAAAACTGTTTTTT. Translation: CSGATNEKLFF. V usage is TRBV29-1 and J usage is TRBJ1-4; D is unresolved. Per the germline V gene, CDR1 is SQVTM and CDR2 is ANQGSEA. CDR3 size: 11 residues. Trimming cost V 7 bases and J 0 bases, with 3 bases left between them.

The chain carries TRBV18 and TRBJ2-2, with no clear D. Trimming shortened V by 4 bases and J by 1 base, and 7 bases separated the two germline ends. Per the germline V gene, CDR1 is KGHSH and CDR2 is LQKENI. CDR3 length equals 14 residues. The DNA of the CDR3 is TGTGCCAGCTCACAGACAAGGAACACCGGGGAGCTGTTTTTT. Translation gives CASSQTRNTGELFF.

The chain combines TRBV3-1 (or the pseudogene TRBV3-2) with TRBJ2-7; D is undetermined. CDR1 and CDR2 from the germline V gene are LGHDT and YNNKEL (reference sequence). The CDR3 has 13 amino acids. V was pared by 3 bases and J by 4 bases, with 10 bases between. CDR3 sequence: CASSHGSSYEQYF. The CDR3 region has the DNA TGTGCCAGCAGCCACGGAAGTTCGTACGAGCAGTACTTC.

This rearrangement joins TRBV6-5 to TRBJ1-1, with a weak D call TRBD1 (6 bases). Germline loops: CDR1 MNHEY, CDR2 SVGAGI. The length of the CDR3 is 13 residues. V was pared by 2 bases and J by 10 bases, with 14 bases between. In DNA, the CDR3 is TGTGCCAGCAGTTACCTTCAGGAGGACAGAGCTTTCTTT. Translated: CASSYLQEDRAFF.

The chain joins TRBV5-1 to TRBJ1-2; a possible D gene is TRBD1 (5 bases). The V end lost 4 bases, the J end lost 4 bases, and 17 bases lay between the germline ends. CDR1 and CDR2 from the germline V gene are SGHRS and YFSETQ. The CDR3 consists of 15 residues. The CDR3 DNA reads as TGCGCCAGCAGCCGGGATCAGGGACGACTCTATGGCTACACCTTC. Translating it yields CASSRDQGRLYGYTF.

This chain joins TRBV27 and TRBJ2-1; tentative D call: TRBD2 (7 bases). Germline assignment: CDR1 MNHEY and CDR2 SMNVEV (reference sequence). With 5 bases removed from V and 3 bases from J, the gap between germline ends came to 11 bases. The CDR3 spans 14 residues. The CDR3 nucleotides read TGTGCCAGCAGTATGGGGGGGCTCTACAATGAGCAGTTCTTC. This codes for CASSMGGLYNEQFF.